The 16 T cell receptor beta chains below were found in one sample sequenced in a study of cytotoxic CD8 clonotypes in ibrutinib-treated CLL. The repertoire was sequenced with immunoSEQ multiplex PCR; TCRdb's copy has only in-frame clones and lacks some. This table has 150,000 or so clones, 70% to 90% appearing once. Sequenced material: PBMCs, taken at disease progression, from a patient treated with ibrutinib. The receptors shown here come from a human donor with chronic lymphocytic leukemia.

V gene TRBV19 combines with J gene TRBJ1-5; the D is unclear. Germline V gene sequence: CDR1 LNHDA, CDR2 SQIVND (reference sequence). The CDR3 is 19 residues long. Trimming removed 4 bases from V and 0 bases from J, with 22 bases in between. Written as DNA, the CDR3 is TGTGCCAGTAGTAACACTCGGGCCCCCGGGGTGTATAGCAATCAGCCCCAGCATTTT. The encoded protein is CASSNTRAPGVYSNQPQHF. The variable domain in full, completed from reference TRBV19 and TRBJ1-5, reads DGGITQSPKYLFRKEGQNVTLSCEQNLNHDAMYWYRQDPGQGLRLIYYSQIVNDFQKGDIAEGYSVSREKKESFPLTVTSAQKNPTAFYLCASSNTRAPGVYSNQPQHFGDGTRLSIL.

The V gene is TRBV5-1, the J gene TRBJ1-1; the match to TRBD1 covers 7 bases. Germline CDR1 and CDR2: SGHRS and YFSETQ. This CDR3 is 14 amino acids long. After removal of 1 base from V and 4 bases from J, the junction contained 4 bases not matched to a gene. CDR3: CASSLSQGGTEAFF. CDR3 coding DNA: TGCGCCAGCAGCTTGTCGCAGGGGGGCACTGAAGCTTTCTTT.

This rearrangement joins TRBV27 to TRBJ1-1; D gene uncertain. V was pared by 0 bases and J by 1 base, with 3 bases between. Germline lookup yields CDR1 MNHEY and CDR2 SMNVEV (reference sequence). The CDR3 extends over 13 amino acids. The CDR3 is CASSLSWNTEAFF. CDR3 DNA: TGTGCCAGCAGTTTATCGTGGAACACTGAAGCTTTCTTT.

The CDR3 is CASSVDLRVTDTQYF. The CDR3 DNA reads as TGTGCCAGCAGCGTAGACCTTCGGGTCACAGATACGCAGTATTTT. The chain combines TRBV9 with TRBJ2-3; no definite D call. The germline V gene has CDR1 SGDLS and CDR2 YYNGEE. CDR3 size: 15 residues. Deletions cut 0 bases from V and 2 bases from J, with 10 bases between.

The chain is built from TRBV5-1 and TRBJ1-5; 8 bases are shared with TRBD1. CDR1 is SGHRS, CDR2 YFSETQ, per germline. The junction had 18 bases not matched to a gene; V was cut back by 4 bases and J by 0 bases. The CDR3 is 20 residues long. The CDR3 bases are TGCGCCAGCAGCCCCCATTCCGGGACAGGAATTCCCAATAGCAATCAGCCCCAGCATTTT. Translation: CASSPHSGTGIPNSNQPQHF.

The CDR3 DNA is TGTGCCAGCAGTTTCGGGGGGGCTGGGACTGAAGCTTTCTTT. Amino acids: CASSFGGAGTEAFF. The chain links TRBV27 to TRBJ1-1; the D gene is possibly TRBD1 (6 bases). Trimming left V 3 bases short and J 5 bases short, with 13 bases between. Germline-derived CDR1 and CDR2 are MNHEY and SMNVEV (reference sequence). The length of the CDR3 is 14 residues.

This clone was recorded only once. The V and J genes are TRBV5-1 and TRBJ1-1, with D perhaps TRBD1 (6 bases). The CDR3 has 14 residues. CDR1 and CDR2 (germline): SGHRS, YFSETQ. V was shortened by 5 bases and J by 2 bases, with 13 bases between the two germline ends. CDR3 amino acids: CASSFSGANTEAFF. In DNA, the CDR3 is TGCGCCAGCAGTTTTTCAGGGGCTAACACTGAAGCTTTCTTT.

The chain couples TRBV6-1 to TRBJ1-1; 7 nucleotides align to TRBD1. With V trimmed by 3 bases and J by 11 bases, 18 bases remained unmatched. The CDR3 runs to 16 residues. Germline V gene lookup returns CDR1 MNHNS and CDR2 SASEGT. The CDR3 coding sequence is TGTGCCAGCAGTGATGGGACAGAGATAAAGAGAGGGGGGGCTTTCTTT. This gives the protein CASSDGTEIKRGGAFF.

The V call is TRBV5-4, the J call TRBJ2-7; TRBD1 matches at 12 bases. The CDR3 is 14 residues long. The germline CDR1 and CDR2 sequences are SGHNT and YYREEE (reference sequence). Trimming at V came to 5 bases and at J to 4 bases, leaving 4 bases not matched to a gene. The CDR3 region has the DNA TGTGCCAGCAGGGAGGGACAGGGGGCGTACGAGCAGTACTTC. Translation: CASREGQGAYEQYF.

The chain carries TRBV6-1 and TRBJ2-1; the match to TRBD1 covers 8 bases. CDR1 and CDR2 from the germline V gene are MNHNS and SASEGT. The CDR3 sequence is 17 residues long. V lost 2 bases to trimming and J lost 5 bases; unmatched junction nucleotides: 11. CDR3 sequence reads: CASSEWSAGQANNEQFF. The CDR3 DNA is TGTGCCAGCAGTGAATGGTCCGCGGGACAGGCCAACAATGAGCAGTTCTTC.

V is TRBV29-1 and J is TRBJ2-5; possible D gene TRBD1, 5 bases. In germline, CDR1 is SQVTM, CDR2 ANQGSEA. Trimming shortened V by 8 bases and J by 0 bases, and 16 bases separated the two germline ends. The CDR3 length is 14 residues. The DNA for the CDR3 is TGCAGCACTGACCCCCGACAGTACCAAGAGACCCAGTACTTC. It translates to CSTDPRQYQETQYF.

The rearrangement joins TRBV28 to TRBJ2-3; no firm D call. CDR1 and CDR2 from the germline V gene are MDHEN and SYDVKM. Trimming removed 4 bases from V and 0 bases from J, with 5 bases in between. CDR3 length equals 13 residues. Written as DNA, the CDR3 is TGTGCCAGCAGTTGGATCAGCACAGATACGCAGTATTTT. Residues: CASSWISTDTQYF.

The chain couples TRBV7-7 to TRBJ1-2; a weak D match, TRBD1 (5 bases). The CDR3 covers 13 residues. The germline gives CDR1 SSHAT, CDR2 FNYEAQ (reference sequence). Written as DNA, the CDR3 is TGTGCTAGCGGGGCCAGGAAGCGGCATGGCTACACCTTC. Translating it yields CASGARKRHGYTF.

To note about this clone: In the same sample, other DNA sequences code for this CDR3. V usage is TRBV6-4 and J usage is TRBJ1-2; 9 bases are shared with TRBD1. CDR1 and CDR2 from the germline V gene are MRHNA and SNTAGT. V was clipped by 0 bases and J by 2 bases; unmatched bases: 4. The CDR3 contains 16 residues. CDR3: CASSDSIGTGNYGYTF. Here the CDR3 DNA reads TGTGCCAGCAGTGACTCCATAGGGACAGGGAACTATGGCTACACCTTC.

This CDR3 is CASSLGQGRYEQYF. For the CDR3, the DNA is TGTGCCAGCAGCTTGGGGCAGGGGCGTTACGAGCAGTACTTC. The chain uses TRBV5-6 and TRBJ2-7, with a weak D call TRBD1 (6 bases). The germline V gene has CDR1 SGHDT and CDR2 YYEEEE. V shed 0 bases and J shed 4 bases, with 11 bases lying between them. The CDR3 is 14 amino acids.

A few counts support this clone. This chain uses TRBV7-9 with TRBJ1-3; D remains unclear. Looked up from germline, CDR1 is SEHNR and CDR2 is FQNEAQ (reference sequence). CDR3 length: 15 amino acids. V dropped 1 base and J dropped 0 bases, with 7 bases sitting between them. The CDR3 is CASSLGRGSGNTIYF. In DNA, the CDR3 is TGTGCCAGCAGCTTAGGACGAGGCTCTGGAAACACCATATATTTT.